This record concerns one TCR beta chain sequence. Its antigen is currently not known. Nothing much larger sits one base from this clone, and base qualities are not available. This entry is derived from a study of neoadjuvant nivolumab and ipilimumab in lung cancer (dated by TCRdb to between 2020 and 2021). Regarding the complete study: In the NEOSTAR trial, nivolumab was administered intravenously at 3 mg/kg on days 1, 15 and 29, and the combination arm also received ipilimumab 1 mg/kg on day 1 only. TCR repertoires in pretherapy (baseline) peripheral blood were compared with TCR repertoires in tumors resected at surgery after neoadjuvant immune checkpoint blockade. In the trial, around 45 patients with operable NSCLC were treated, of whom some 23 were randomized to nivolumab monotherapy and around 21 to nivolumab plus ipilimumab. Matched pretherapy and resected tumor pairs were analyzed from seven patients, of whom four had been treated with nivolumab and three with nivolumab plus ipilimumab. For each study arm, the primary endpoint of the trial was the rate of major pathologic response (MPR) in the intention-to-treat population.

Broad study findings and their caveats: Tumor T-cell richness and clonality rose from pretherapy to surgery in three of three dual-therapy tumors but in only two of four nivolumab-treated tumors. Resected tumors had greater TCR richness and clonality than tumor-adjacent uninvolved lung, and increases were observed in more dual-therapy-treated tumors. A small number of samples was subjected to TCR sequencing. A positive correlation was observed between pretherapy blood TCR richness and richness in tumors resected after neoadjuvant therapy (Spearman R ≈ 0.8). No significant correlation was found between TCR clonality and pathologic tumor regression, and only a single major-pathologic-response sample was available for the analysis of TCR clonality versus pathologic tumor regression.

Receptor amplification or capture employed the immunoSEQ multiplex PCR assay. The original methods were these. Repertoires were summarized in terms of richness and clonality, and significantly expanded and contracted clones between pre- and post-therapy samples were identified. TCRdb holds this immuneACCESS table with in-frame rearrangements only. Some clones are missing; in checked studies, unresolved V genes explain under half, and the rest has no known cause. The V and J calls and the clone size are those of that table, but D and trimming were determined from the DNA. The sample table holds about 38,000 clones, of which nearly 90% were seen once. The ten largest clones add up to approximately 3.3% of the sample. From V the trimming removes 5 bases and from J it removes 1 base, while the gene matches leave 8 bases of the junction unaccounted for. Measured from the cysteine to the phenylalanine, the CDR3 is 16 residues long. Only the CDR3 DNA stays, 48 bases, in frame from base 1. CDR1 and CDR2 (SEHNR, FQNEAQ) derive from the germline V gene (reference sequence).

Per the publication, the time point label means: pretherapy, before neoadjuvant immune checkpoint inhibitors. The samples were obtained from NEOSTAR, a phase 2 randomized trial that tested neoadjuvant nivolumab or nivolumab plus ipilimumab, followed by surgery, in operable NSCLC. The origin of this receptor is an adult with non-small cell lung cancer. The sample in question was peripheral blood, obtained before neoadjuvant nivolumab, alone or with ipilimumab. The rearranged segments are TRBV7-9 and TRBJ2-3; 8 nucleotides in the junction match TRBD1. The CDR3 region reads CASSPRTGTGTDTQYF. The DNA reads TGTGCCAGCAGCCCAAGGACAGGGACAGGCACAGATACGCAGTATTTT.